This is a list of T cell receptor beta chains from one sample in a study of cytomegalovirus exposure and HLA in healthy donors. Only in-frame clones appear in the TCRdb table, and some are missing; sequencing was by immunoSEQ multiplex PCR. The sample shows fewer than 200,000 clones, around 86% of them seen only once. Sequencing was performed on PBMCs. The receptors here all came from a male donor in good health and CMV-seronegative. Both conserved end residues are trimmed from each CDR3. A D gene is named only where the DNA matches it firmly.

NA,TRBJ1-1,TRBV5-6,ASSLDRSLNTEAF
NA,TRBJ2-5,TRBV29-1,SVEGQQETQY
NA,TRBJ2-1,TRBV19,ASSIVGGGQF
NA,TRBJ2-2,TRBV7-9,ASSPDGITGELF
TRBD1,TRBJ1-1,TRBV5-8,ASSLGQGTNTEAF
TRBD1,TRBJ1-3,TRBV5-1,ASMVQGAPGNTIY
NA,TRBJ1-2,TRBV7-9,ASSNRTRGDGYT
NA,TRBJ1-6,TRBV6-4,ASSPEGDNSPLH
NA,TRBJ1-5,TRBV19,ASSSSPGAKNQPQH
NA,TRBJ1-1,TRBV30,AWSVMSARVAEAF
NA,TRBJ2-1,TRBV25-1,ASNGKDNEQF
NA,TRBJ1-5,TRBV5-5,ASSLEQGLNQPQH
TRBD2,TRBJ2-5,TRBV7-9,ASSLSGLGEETQY
NA,TRBJ1-4,TRBV9,ASSALNEKLF
TRBD1,TRBJ2-4,TRBV10-2,ASSESRPAGGNIQY
NA,TRBJ1-4,TRBV27,ASGAQGEKLF